This record covers a single T cell receptor (beta chain). Its binding antigen is unknown. Base qualities are not recorded, but no much larger clone differs from it by a single base. These data come from a study of cytomegalovirus exposure and HLA in healthy donors (dated by TCRdb to about 2017). Notes on the research overall: According to a later analysis, one platform produced both the 120 validation repertoires and the roughly 650 repertoires of the first cohort. Along with the roughly 670-subject first cohort, a separate validation cohort of 120 different subjects was used. The aim of the study was to test whether cataloging public T cell receptors could identify signatures of past pathogen exposure. The study combined high-throughput TCR immunosequencing, statistical association of individual TCRs with disease status, and machine learning to predict cytomegalovirus infection status.

What the work shows at the level of the full study, not this receptor alone: A later analysis had no HLA typing for the validation cohort, so co-occurrence there was scored across all 130 or so repertoires. While some public TCRs were present in many individuals, most TCR sequences turned up only very rarely across donors. The classifier was reported to diagnose cytomegalovirus status with high specificity and sensitivity in both the original and validation cohorts. A later analysis found that TCRs clustered in the first cohort also tended to co-occur in the 120 validation repertoires, with approximately 94% of cluster scores above 0. It was suggested by the authors that the approach could potentially be generalized to other disease states and immunological phenotypes. In vitro tests confirmed that a few of the cytomegalovirus-associated TCR beta chains recognize cytomegalovirus antigens. The study gave a list of 150 to 200 TCR beta chains associated with cytomegalovirus.

Separate from the roughly 630-subject first cohort, the validation cohort of some 130 subjects was the group to which the donors belonged. The receptor library was made with the immunoSEQ multiplex PCR assay. The paper's processing steps were these. A statistical classification framework was built to diagnose cytomegalovirus status from the catalog of TCR beta chain sequences. Imported from immuneACCESS, the table was reduced by TCRdb to in-frame sequences with V and J called. These copies leave out some clones; in studies compared against another copy, an unresolved V gene accounts for under half, and the cause of the remainder is not known. That table is the source of V, J and clone size, and D and trimming were worked out from the DNA. The sample records roughly 80,000 clones, roughly 90% of which are singletons. The ten largest make up about 2.2% of the sample. This clonotype originated in a man younger than 40 in good health and CMV-seronegative. Sequencing used PBMCs.

The DNA reads TGCGCCAGCAGCTCCGGGACAGGGTCCTACAATGAGCAGTTCTTC. It translates to CASSSGTGSYNEQFF. The chain was built from TRBV5-1 and TRBJ2-1, with 9 junctional bases fitting TRBD1. Taken from the germline V gene, the CDR1 and CDR2 loops are SGHRS and YFSETQ. Measured from the cysteine to the phenylalanine, the CDR3 is 15 residues long. CDR3 DNA is the only sequence kept; it has 45 bases, read in frame from the first base. Trimmed from V: 3 bases; trimmed from J: 1 base; junction bases lacking a gene match: 2.